This T cell receptor beta chain was sequenced for a study of T cells after yellow fever vaccination (dated by TCRdb to about 2019). In the study overall: The SMART-Seq v4 Ultra Low Input RNA kit was used to prepare libraries from fractions with low cell numbers. Blood was drawn at multiple timepoints before and after primary and secondary immunization, with bulk PBMC replicates and cell subsets isolated. The cohort comprised two healthy male donors, one aged 18 to 29 and one aged 30 to 40 years. Bulk TCR alpha and beta repertoires were sequenced longitudinally to track T-cell clones before and after primary and booster YFV17D yellow fever vaccination.

Of note for this clonotype: Its antigen target is currently unknown. Base-call qualities are not available, and no considerably larger clone is one nucleotide away.

The treatment or condition tag for this specimen amounts to: live attenuated yellow fever vaccine strain. Two biological replicates of bulk PBMCs were collected at each blood-draw timepoint. A standard Ficoll-Paque protocol was used to isolate PBMCs from peripheral blood. TriZol was used to extract RNA from bulk PBMCs, from CD4 and CD8 fractions, and from dextramer-positive and dextramer-negative fractions. TCR cDNA was made using 5'RACE template switching, a step that added a universal primer site and unique molecular identifiers. Priming of cDNA synthesis was performed from both the TCR alpha and TCR beta constant segments. Libraries were amplified in two PCR steps, with sample barcodes and sequencing adapters added in the second step. Sequencing of the libraries was done on either Illumina HiSeq 2500 (2x100 bp) or NovaSeq (2x150 bp). The authors' analysis ran thus. Demultiplexing of reads and collapsing into UMI consensus sequences were performed with MIGEC, and V(D)J alignment was carried out with MiXCR. Vaccine-responding clonotypes were defined with edgeR using replicate PBMC samples, requiring FDR below 0.01 and a log2 fold change above 5 up to day 15. Each bulk clonotype received a CD4 or CD8 identity based on whether the sequenced CD4 or CD8 repertoire contained that clonotype at higher abundance. In TCRdb, the public reads were trimmed at Q25 with fastp and aligned with MiXCR, with productive beta chains retained. Identical CDR3 protein sequences are pooled into one entry, listed with their most common genes and DNA. For this entry, the V and J calls and clone size follow TCRdb and not the study's own pipeline. This sample is represented by approximately 580,000 distinct CDR3 sequences; about 17% of them were singletons. The ten most abundant clones make up 17% of the sample.

Trimming costs V 4 bases and J 0 bases, and their ends lie 18 bases apart. Via the germline V gene, CDR1 is SGHRS and CDR2 YFSETQ. The CDR3 runs 17 amino acids, cysteine and phenylalanine included. Only CDR3 DNA is held: 51 bases, read in frame from base 1. General findings and caveats noted by the study authors: A small fraction of clonotypes showed up in both the CD4 and CD8 compartments, probably as a result of convergent recombination. After the booster, most of the clones that had expanded following primary vaccination were detected again (96% of CD4 and 85% to 90% of CD8), which suggests that memory was broadly maintained. The secondary T-cell response was found to be weaker but faster than the primary response, with a peak reached on day 5 rather than on day 15. Because the study included only a couple of donors, the extent to which the findings can be generalized is limited. Computational filtering was required because FACS-sorted repertoires could contain abundant contaminating clonotypes from the bulk population.

The chain joins TRBV5-1 to TRBJ2-3; confidence is insufficient to name the D gene. The input for sequencing was PBMCs, taken around 5 days after the first yellow fever vaccination. The sequence derives from a man between 18 and 35 years old who received the YFV17D yellow fever vaccine. The base sequence is TGCGCCAGCAGCGGAGAGCCGGTTATGACGAGCACAGATACGCAGTATTTT. It translates as CASSGEPVMTSTDTQYF.